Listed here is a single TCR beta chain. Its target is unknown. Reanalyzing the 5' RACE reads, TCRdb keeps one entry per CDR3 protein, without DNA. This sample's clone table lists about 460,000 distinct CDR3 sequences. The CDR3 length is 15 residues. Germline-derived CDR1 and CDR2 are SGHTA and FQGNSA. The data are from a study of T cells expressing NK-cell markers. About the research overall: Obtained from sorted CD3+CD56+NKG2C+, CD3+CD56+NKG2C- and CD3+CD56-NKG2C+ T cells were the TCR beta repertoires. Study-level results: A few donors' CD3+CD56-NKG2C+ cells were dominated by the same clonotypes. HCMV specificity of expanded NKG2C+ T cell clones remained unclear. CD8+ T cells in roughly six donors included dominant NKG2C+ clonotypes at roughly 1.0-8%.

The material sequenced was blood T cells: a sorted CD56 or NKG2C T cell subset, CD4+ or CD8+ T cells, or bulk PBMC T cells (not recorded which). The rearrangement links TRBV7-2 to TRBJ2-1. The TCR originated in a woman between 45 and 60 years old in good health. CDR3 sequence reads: CASKLAGGLYNEQFF.